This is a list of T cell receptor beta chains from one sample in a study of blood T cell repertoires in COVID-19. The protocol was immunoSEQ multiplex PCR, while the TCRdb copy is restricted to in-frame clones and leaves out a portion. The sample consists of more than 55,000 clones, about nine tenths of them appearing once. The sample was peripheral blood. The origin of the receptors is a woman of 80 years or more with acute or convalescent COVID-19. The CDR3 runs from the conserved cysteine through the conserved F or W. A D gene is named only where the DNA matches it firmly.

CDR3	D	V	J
CATSQGKNYGYTF	.	TRBV15	TRBJ1-2
CASSQASGTNIEKLFF	.	TRBV14	TRBJ1-4
CASSLGATGLGETQYF	.	TRBV5-1	TRBJ2-5
CSVASGNYNEQFF	TRBD2	TRBV29-1	TRBJ2-1
CASSPTLSAGETQYF	.	TRBV5-1	TRBJ2-5
CATRNFLGGVLDSPLHF	.	TRBV19	TRBJ1-6
CAWSVLEGYTEAFF	.	TRBV30	TRBJ1-1
CASSIGMTEAFF	.	TRBV19	TRBJ1-1
CASSQDKYEQYF	.	TRBV4-1	TRBJ2-7
CASRGSGQETQYF	.	TRBV28	TRBJ2-5
CASSWTMQETQYF	.	TRBV5-5	TRBJ2-5
CASSLGFGREQYF	.	TRBV5-1	TRBJ2-7
CASRIGVGSNQPQHF	.	TRBV2	TRBJ1-5
CASTPGGLADTGELFF	TRBD2	TRBV19	TRBJ2-2
CASSGQGNYGYTF	TRBD1	TRBV18	TRBJ1-2
CASTEWGQLFF	.	TRBV2	TRBJ1-4
CASSLVAGGPQETQYF	TRBD2	TRBV7-9	TRBJ2-5
CASSLNSNRVTFF	.	TRBV3-1/TRBV3-2	TRBJ1-1
CASSPHSSGAPYEQFF	TRBD2	TRBV3-1/TRBV3-2	TRBJ2-1
CASAWRGQGGSSGANVLTF	TRBD1	TRBV19	TRBJ2-6
CASSQTSPGQPQHF	.	TRBV6-2/TRBV6-3	TRBJ1-5
CASSRGVSRATGELFF	TRBD2	TRBV5-1	TRBJ2-2
CASSGGGQGTYEQYF	.	TRBV9	TRBJ2-7
CASSQGTGRDTEAFF	.	TRBV4-2	TRBJ1-1
CASSVATGGTEYGYTF	TRBD1	TRBV9	TRBJ1-2